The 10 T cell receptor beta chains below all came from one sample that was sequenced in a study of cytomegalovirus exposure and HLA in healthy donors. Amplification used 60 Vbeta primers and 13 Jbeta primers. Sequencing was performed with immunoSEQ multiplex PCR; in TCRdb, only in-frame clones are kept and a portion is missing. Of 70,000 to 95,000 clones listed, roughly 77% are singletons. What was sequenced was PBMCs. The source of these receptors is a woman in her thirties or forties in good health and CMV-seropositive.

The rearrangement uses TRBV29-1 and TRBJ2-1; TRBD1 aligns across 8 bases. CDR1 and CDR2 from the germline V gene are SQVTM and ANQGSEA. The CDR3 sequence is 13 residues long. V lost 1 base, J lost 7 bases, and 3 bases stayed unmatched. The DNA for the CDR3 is TGCAGCGTTGAAGGACAGGGGCGTAATGAGCAGTTCTTC. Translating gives CSVEGQGRNEQFF.

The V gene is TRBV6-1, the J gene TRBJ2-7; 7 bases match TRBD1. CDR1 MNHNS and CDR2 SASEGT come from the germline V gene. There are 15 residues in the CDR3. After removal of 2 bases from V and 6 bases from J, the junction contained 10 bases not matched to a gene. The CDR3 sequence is CASSEQAGGLGEQYF. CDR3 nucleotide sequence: TGTGCCAGCAGTGAACAGGCAGGGGGATTGGGCGAGCAGTACTTC.

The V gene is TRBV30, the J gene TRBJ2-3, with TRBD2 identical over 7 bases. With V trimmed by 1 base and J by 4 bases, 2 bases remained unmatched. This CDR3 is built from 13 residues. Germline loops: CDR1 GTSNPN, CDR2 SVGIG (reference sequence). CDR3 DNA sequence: TGTGCCTGGAGTGCGGGGGGTCCAGATACGCAGTATTTT. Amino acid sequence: CAWSAGGPDTQYF.

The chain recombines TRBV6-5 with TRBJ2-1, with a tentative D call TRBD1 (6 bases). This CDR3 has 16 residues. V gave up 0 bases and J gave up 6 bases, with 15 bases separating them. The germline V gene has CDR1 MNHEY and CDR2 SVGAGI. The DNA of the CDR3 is TGTGCCAGCAGTTACTCGGCGGCAGGGGAACTCAATGAGCAGTTCTTC. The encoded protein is CASSYSAAGELNEQFF.

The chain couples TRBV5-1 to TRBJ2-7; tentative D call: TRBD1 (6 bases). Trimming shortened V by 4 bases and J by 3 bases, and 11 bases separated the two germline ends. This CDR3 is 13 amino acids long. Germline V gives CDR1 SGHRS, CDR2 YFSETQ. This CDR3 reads CASSTTGNYEQYF. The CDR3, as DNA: TGCGCCAGCAGCACGACAGGAAACTACGAGCAGTACTTC.

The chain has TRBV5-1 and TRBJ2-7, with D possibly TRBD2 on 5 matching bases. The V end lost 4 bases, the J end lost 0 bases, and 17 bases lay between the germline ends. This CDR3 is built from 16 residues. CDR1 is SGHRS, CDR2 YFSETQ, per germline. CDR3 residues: CASSPDPSGFSYEQYF. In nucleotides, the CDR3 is TGCGCCAGCAGCCCAGACCCCAGCGGCTTCTCCTACGAGCAGTACTTC.

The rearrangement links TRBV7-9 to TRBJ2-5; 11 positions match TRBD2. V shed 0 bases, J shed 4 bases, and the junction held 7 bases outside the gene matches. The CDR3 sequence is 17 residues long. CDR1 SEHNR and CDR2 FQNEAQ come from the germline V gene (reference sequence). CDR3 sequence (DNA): TGTGCCAGCAGCTTAGCCCTAGCGGGAGGAGTCGTAGAGACCCAGTACTTC. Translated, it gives CASSLALAGGVVETQYF.

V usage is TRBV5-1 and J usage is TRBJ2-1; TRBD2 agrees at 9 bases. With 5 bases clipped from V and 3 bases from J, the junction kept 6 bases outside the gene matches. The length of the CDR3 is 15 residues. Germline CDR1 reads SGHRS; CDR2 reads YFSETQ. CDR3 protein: CASRISSGDYNEQFF. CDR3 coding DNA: TGCGCCAGCAGGATATCTAGCGGGGACTACAATGAGCAGTTCTTC.

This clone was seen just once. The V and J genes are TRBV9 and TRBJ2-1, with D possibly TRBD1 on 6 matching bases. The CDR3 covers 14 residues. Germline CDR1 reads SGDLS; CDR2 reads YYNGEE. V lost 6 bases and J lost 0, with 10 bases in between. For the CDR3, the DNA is TGTGCCAGCAATCGGGACAACTCCTACAATGAGCAGTTCTTC. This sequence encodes CASNRDNSYNEQFF.

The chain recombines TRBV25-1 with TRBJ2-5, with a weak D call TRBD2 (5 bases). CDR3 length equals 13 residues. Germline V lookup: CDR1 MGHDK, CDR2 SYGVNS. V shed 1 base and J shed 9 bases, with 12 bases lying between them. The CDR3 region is CASSEWVSVAQYF. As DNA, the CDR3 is TGTGCCAGCAGTGAATGGGTTAGCGTGGCCCAGTACTTC.